A single sample is the source of the 27 T cell receptor beta chains below, sequenced in a study of control samples from healthy donors and cancer patients. Libraries were prepared by immunoSEQ multiplex PCR; TCRdb keeps only in-frame clonotypes and omits some of them. The table records more than 95,000 clones, 75% to 90% of them present only once. The sequencing input was PBMCs. These receptors were obtained from a woman in her forties or fifties with colorectal cancer.

V usage is TRBV11-3 and J usage is TRBJ2-2; TRBD2 aligns across 11 bases. There are 15 residues in the CDR3. Germline lookup yields CDR1 SGHNT and CDR2 YENEEA. J was trimmed by 4 bases and V by 5 bases; bases with no gene match: 3. CDR3 bases: TGTGCCAGCAGCCAAACTAGCGGGGGCACCGGGGAGCTGTTTTTT. It is translated as CASSQTSGGTGELFF.

This chain uses TRBV5-4 with TRBJ2-3; TRBD2 aligns across 11 bases. This CDR3 comprises 16 residues. After removal of 4 bases from V and 2 bases from J, the junction contained 6 bases not matched to a gene. CDR1 SGHNT and CDR2 YYREEE come from the germline V gene (reference sequence). CDR3 DNA: TGTGCCAGCAGCCCCGGGACTAGCGGTCTCACAGATACGCAGTATTTT. Translating gives CASSPGTSGLTDTQYF. Full variable domain (remainder filled in from reference TRBV5-4 and TRBJ2-3): ETGVTQSPTHLIKTRGQQVTLRCSSQSGHNTVSWYQQALGQGPQFIFQYYREEENGRGNFPPRFSGLQFPNYSSELNVNALELDDSALYLCASSPGTSGLTDTQYFGPGTRLTVL.

This clone has ten or more counts. The V gene is TRBV6-1, the J gene TRBJ2-2, with D maybe TRBD2 (5 bases). The CDR3 runs to 13 residues. Trimming left V 1 base short and J 16 bases short, with 16 bases between. Germline V gene data show CDR1 as MNHNS and CDR2 as SASEGT. The CDR3 is CASSEGGSTGRFF. The CDR3 DNA is TGTGCCAGCAGTGAAGGAGGGTCGACCGGACGGTTTTTT.

This clone was counted once. This sequence joins TRBV29-1 and TRBJ1-1; possible D gene TRBD1, 5 bases. The length of the CDR3 is 13 residues. CDR1 SQVTM and CDR2 ANQGSEA come from the germline V gene. V gave up 4 bases and J gave up 6 bases, with 15 bases separating them. The CDR3 coding sequence is TGCAGCGTTGGTGACAGTGGGATCTCTGAAGCTTTCTTT. Amino acid sequence: CSVGDSGISEAFF.

The V and J genes are TRBV7-6 and TRBJ1-6; 7 bases map to TRBD1. Germline trimming cut 1 base from V and 8 bases from J; bases unmatched to any gene: 5. Germline values: CDR1 SGHVS, CDR2 FNYEAQ. CDR3 size: 15 residues. The DNA of the CDR3 is TGTGCCAGCAGCTTAGGACAGGGTGTGGATTCACCCCTCCACTTT. Amino acids: CASSLGQGVDSPLHF.

This chain uses TRBV24-1 with TRBJ1-1; D not resolved. V dropped 4 bases and J dropped 1 base, with 6 bases sitting between them. The CDR3 loop spans 13 amino acids. The V gene's germline CDR1 is KGHDR and CDR2 SFDVKD. The CDR3 DNA reads as TGTGCCACCAGTGACAACAGGAACACTGAAGCTTTCTTT. Its protein is CATSDNRNTEAFF.

V is TRBV6-5 and J is TRBJ1-1; weak D call: TRBD1 (5 bases). Looked up from germline, CDR1 is MNHEY and CDR2 is SVGAGI. There are 14 residues in the CDR3. The V end was cut by 6 bases, the J end by 7 bases, with 18 bases between. The CDR3 spells CASRPTGRTGEAFF. CDR3 coding DNA: TGTGCCAGCAGACCAACCGGGCGTACAGGTGAAGCTTTCTTT.

The chain recombines TRBV19 with TRBJ1-4; the match to TRBD1 covers 9 bases. The CDR3 contains 14 residues. The V and J ends lost 4 bases and 4 bases, in that order; junction bases with no gene match: 1. Per germline, CDR1 LNHDA and CDR2 SQIVND (reference sequence). CDR3 DNA sequence: TGTGCCAGTAGTAGGGACAGGGATAATGAAAAACTGTTTTTT. It specifies CASSRDRDNEKLFF.

V gene TRBV25-1 combines with J gene TRBJ1-1; D gene uncertain. The CDR3 is 14 residues long. Germline loops: CDR1 MGHDK, CDR2 SYGVNS. V dropped 4 bases and J dropped 5 bases, with 14 bases sitting between them. CDR3 loop: CASSGVEVGTEAFF. CDR3 in DNA: TGTGCCAGCAGTGGAGTTGAGGTAGGAACTGAAGCTTTCTTT.

The chain recombines TRBV6-1 with TRBJ1-3; the D gene is possibly TRBD1 (5 bases). The V end was cut by 3 bases, the J end by 1 base, with 10 bases between. Germline V gene lookup returns CDR1 MNHNS and CDR2 SASEGT. The CDR3 is 15 amino acids. CDR3 coding DNA: TGTGCCAGCAGTGATGGGGGAACATCTGGAAACACCATATATTTT. Its protein product is CASSDGGTSGNTIYF.

The V and J genes are TRBV11-3 and TRBJ2-2, with 11 bases fitting TRBD2. CDR1 and CDR2 from the germline V gene are SGHNT and YENEEA. This CDR3 has 17 amino acids. With V trimmed by 4 bases and J by 3 bases, 7 bases remained unmatched. The CDR3 reads CASSSGSGRGDTGELFF. In nucleotides, the CDR3 is TGTGCCAGCAGCTCGGGTAGCGGGAGGGGTGACACCGGGGAGCTGTTTTTT. The variable domain in full, with the rest retrieved from reference TRBV11-3 and TRBJ2-2, is EAGVVQSPRYKIIEKKQPVAFWCNPISGHNTLYWYLQNLGQGPELLIRYENEEAVDDSQLPKDRFSAERLKGVDSTLKIQPAELGDSAVYLCASSSGSGRGDTGELFFGEGSRLTVL.

This chain uses TRBV7-7 with TRBJ2-2, with a tentative D call TRBD1 (5 bases). Trimming left V 6 bases short and J 0 bases short, with 11 bases between. CDR3 size: 15 residues. Germline V gene lookup returns CDR1 SSHAT and CDR2 FNYEAQ (reference sequence). CDR3 residues: CASSSGLPNTGELFF. CDR3 in DNA: TGTGCCAGCAGTTCAGGGTTACCGAACACCGGGGAGCTGTTTTTT.

The chain couples TRBV15 to TRBJ1-1; D remains unclear. Germline-derived CDR1 and CDR2 are LNHNV and YYDKDF (reference sequence). The ends were cut back, 5 bases at V and 0 bases at J, with 7 bases in the middle. The CDR3 totals 13 residues. The CDR3 DNA sequence: TGTGCCACCAGCCCACGTTTGAACACTGAAGCTTTCTTT. Amino acid sequence: CATSPRLNTEAFF.

The V gene is TRBV19, the J gene TRBJ2-1; 11 bases are shared with TRBD2. Germline V gene data show CDR1 as LNHDA and CDR2 as SQIVND (reference sequence). The J segment lost 3 bases and the V segment lost 1 base, leaving 2 bases of the junction unmatched. The CDR3 loop spans 16 amino acids. Here the CDR3 reads CASSIGGTSGYNEQFF. As DNA, the CDR3 is TGTGCCAGTAGTATAGGGGGGACTAGCGGCTACAATGAGCAGTTCTTC.

The gene calls are TRBV4-1 and TRBJ2-1; TRBD2 aligns across 9 bases. Looked up from germline, CDR1 is MGHRA and CDR2 is YSYEKL. V was clipped by 4 bases and J by 9 bases; unmatched bases: 13. CDR3 length equals 16 residues. The CDR3 spells CASSLRYSGSLTEQFF. The CDR3 bases are TGCGCCAGCAGCCTGCGCTATAGCGGGAGCTTGACTGAGCAGTTCTTC.

This clone has just one count. This chain joins TRBV10-3 and TRBJ1-2; tentatively, D is TRBD1 (6 bases). The CDR3 has 13 amino acids. Germline CDR1 and CDR2: ENHRY and SYGVKD. Trimming pared 3 bases from V and 4 bases from J, leaving 9 bases between. This CDR3 is CAISEDRPYGYTF. DNA for the CDR3: TGTGCCATCAGTGAAGACAGGCCCTATGGCTACACCTTC.

The chain employs TRBV5-1 and TRBJ1-5; D gene unclear. This CDR3 is 15 amino acids long. Trimming removed 3 bases at V and 1 base at J, with 11 bases between. The germline V gene encodes CDR1 SGHRS and CDR2 YFSETQ. The CDR3 nucleotides read TGCGCCAGCAGCTATACTCCCGGGAGCAATCAGCCCCAGCATTTT. As protein: CASSYTPGSNQPQHF.

CDR3 amino acids: CASSLGQAINYGYTF. CDR3 coding DNA: TGTGCCAGCAGCTTGGGTCAGGCGATTAACTATGGCTACACCTTC. The chain combines TRBV5-8 with TRBJ1-2; D is unclear. From germline, CDR1 is SGHTS and CDR2 YDEGEE. V shed 0 bases and J shed 1 base, with 10 bases lying between them. The CDR3 contains 15 residues.

The V gene is TRBV28, the J gene TRBJ1-3; TRBD1 is a possible D gene (5 bases). Germline values: CDR1 MDHEN, CDR2 SYDVKM. CDR3 length: 16 residues. V was shortened by 5 bases and J by 1 base, with 15 bases between the two germline ends. This CDR3 reads CASSIHQGGSGNTIYF. DNA for the CDR3: TGTGCCAGCAGTATCCATCAGGGTGGTTCTGGAAACACCATATATTTT.

The rearrangement uses TRBV5-1 and TRBJ2-3; D might be TRBD1 (6 bases). This CDR3 contains 15 residues. The germline gives CDR1 SGHRS, CDR2 YFSETQ. The ends were cut back, 4 bases at V and 0 bases at J, with 12 bases in the middle. The CDR3 loop reads CASSPLGGSTDTQYF. CDR3 nucleotide sequence: TGCGCCAGCAGCCCTCTAGGGGGAAGCACAGATACGCAGTATTTT.

The gene calls are TRBV3-1 (or the pseudogene TRBV3-2) and TRBJ1-1, with unresolved D. Germline V lookup: CDR1 LGHDT, CDR2 YNNKEL (reference sequence). This CDR3 contains 13 residues. Deletions cut 4 bases from V and 0 bases from J, with 6 bases between. The CDR3 DNA sequence: TGTGCCAGCAGCCTAACGATGAACACTGAAGCTTTCTTT. Translation: CASSLTMNTEAFF.

This sequence joins TRBV27 and TRBJ2-2, with D maybe TRBD2 (6 bases). Germline assignment: CDR1 MNHEY and CDR2 SMNVEV (reference sequence). The CDR3 length is 17 residues. With 5 bases removed from V and 7 bases from J, the gap between germline ends came to 23 bases. CDR3 nucleotides: TGTGCCAGCAGTCCCCGGCGGGGTGATCGCGAGGTCGGGGAGCTGTTTTTT. Amino acids: CASSPRRGDREVGELFF.

The DNA for the CDR3 is TGTGCCAGCAGGGGGAGGGTCTCTGAAGCTTTCTTT. Translating it yields CASRGRVSEAFF. The chain is built from TRBV12-3 or TRBV12-4 and TRBJ1-1; unclear D gene. V lost 6 bases and J lost 6, with 11 bases in between. CDR3 size: 12 residues.

This clone has only a few counts. The genes are TRBV9 and TRBJ1-3; 8 nucleotides agree with TRBD1. Germline values: CDR1 SGDLS, CDR2 YYNGEE. Trimming took 4 bases from V and 0 from J; bases not matched to a gene: 6. This CDR3 has 16 residues. DNA of the CDR3: TGTGCCAGCAGCCCCAGGGGGCGCGGCTCTGGAAACACCATATATTTT. Translation gives CASSPRGRGSGNTIYF.

V is TRBV18 and J is TRBJ2-1; 9 bases agree with TRBD2. Germline loops: CDR1 KGHSH, CDR2 LQKENI. V gave up 3 bases and J gave up 6 bases; unmatched junction bases: 6. The CDR3 runs 15 residues. The CDR3: CASSPKAGGGNEQFF. CDR3 DNA: TGTGCCAGCTCACCTAAAGCGGGAGGAGGCAATGAGCAGTTCTTC.

V and J are TRBV3-1 (or the pseudogene TRBV3-2) and TRBJ2-3, with a tentative D call TRBD1 (5 bases). V dropped 2 bases and J dropped 4 bases, with 10 bases sitting between them. Germline V gives CDR1 LGHDT, CDR2 YNNKEL (reference sequence). The length of the CDR3 is 14 residues. The CDR3 reads CASSQTQGPDTQYF. In DNA form, the CDR3 reads TGTGCCAGCAGCCAAACGCAGGGCCCAGATACGCAGTATTTT.

V usage is TRBV7-8 and J usage is TRBJ2-7, with 7 nucleotides matching TRBD2. The CDR3 extends over 15 amino acids. J lost 2 bases, V lost 2 bases, and 6 bases had no gene match. Germline CDR1 reads SGHVS; CDR2 reads FQNEAQ. As DNA, the CDR3 is TGTGCCAGCAGCTTAAGGGCGGGAGAAACCTACGAGCAGTACTTC. Encoded protein: CASSLRAGETYEQYF.